What follows are 23 T cell receptor beta chains derived from one specimen sequenced in a study of Graves' ophthalmopathy and Graves' hyperthyroidism. The study amplified TCR beta CDR3 regions using RNA transcripts. In the first round, RT-PCR was carried out with HTBI primers, and a multiplex PCR formed the second round. TCRdb independently ran MiXCR on the multiplex PCR reads; one entry per CDR3 protein. The sample contains about 740,000 distinct CDR3 sequences, 40% of which appear only once. Sequenced material: peripheral blood. Receptor source: an adult man with Graves' ophthalmopathy.

This clonotype was observed a handful of times. V gene TRBV13 combines with J gene TRBJ2-7, with TRBD1 matching over 7 bases. Trimming took 4 bases from V and 2 from J; bases not matched to a gene: 8. Germline CDR1 reads PRHDT; CDR2 reads FYEKMQ (reference sequence). The CDR3 is 15 residues long. The CDR3 here is CASSSTGTDTYEQYF. The CDR3, as DNA: TGTGCCAGCAGCTCAACCGGGACAGACACCTACGAGCAGTACTTC.

This clonotype was seen repeatedly, ten times or more. The V call is TRBV7-6, the J call TRBJ1-5; D remains unclear. Looked up from germline, CDR1 is SGHVS and CDR2 is FNYEAQ. V lost 2 bases and J lost 1, with 9 bases in between. The CDR3 is 15 residues long. This CDR3 is CASSLSGGSNQPQHF. The CDR3 DNA reads TGTGCCAGCAGCTTAAGCGGCGGCAGCAATCAGCCCCAGCATTTT.

This clonotype came up many times. The V and J genes are TRBV10-3 and TRBJ2-7; D not certain. CDR1 ENHRY and CDR2 SYGVKD come from the germline V gene. This CDR3 is built from 14 residues. The V gene lost 0 bases and the J gene lost 0 bases, with 6 bases spanning the gap. CDR3 DNA sequence: TGTGCCATCAGTGAGTCGCTTGGCTCCTACGAGCAGTACTTC. This sequence encodes CAISESLGSYEQYF.

This clonotype was counted ten times or more. The rearrangement uses TRBV29-1 and TRBJ1-2; 9 bases match TRBD1. J lost 4 bases, V lost 4 bases, and 4 bases had no gene match. The CDR3 length is 13 residues. In germline, CDR1 is SQVTM, CDR2 ANQGSEA. Here the CDR3 reads CSVARDRAYGYTF. Written as DNA, the CDR3 is TGCAGCGTTGCCCGGGACAGGGCCTATGGCTACACCTTC. Supplemented by reference TRBV29-1 and TRBJ1-2, the full variable domain reads SAVISQKPSRDICQRGTSLTIQCQVDSQVTMMFWYRQQPGQSLTLIATANQGSEATYESGFVIDKFPISRPNLTFSTLTVSNMSPEDSSIYLCSVARDRAYGYTFGSGTRLTVV.

The chain recombines TRBV7-8 with TRBJ1-2, with 9 bases fitting TRBD1. Germline CDR1 SGHVS, CDR2 FQNEAQ. This CDR3 is 14 amino acids long. J lost 2 bases, V lost 6 bases, and 4 bases had no gene match. The CDR3 loop is CASRGQGENYGYTF. CDR3 nucleotides: TGTGCCAGCAGGGGACAGGGTGAAAACTATGGCTACACCTTC. Full variable domain (missing parts from reference TRBV7-8 and TRBJ1-2): GAGVSQSPRYKVAKRGQDVALRCDPISGHVSLFWYQQALGQGPEFLTYFQNEAQLDKSGLPSDRFFAERPEGSVSTLKIQRTQQEDSAVYLCASRGQGENYGYTFGSGTRLTVV.

This clonotype was counted only a few times. The V gene is TRBV7-9, the J gene TRBJ1-6; 8 bases align to TRBD1. The germline V gene has CDR1 SEHNR and CDR2 FQNEAQ (reference sequence). This CDR3 spans 20 amino acids. After removal of 6 bases from V and 0 bases from J, the junction contained 16 bases not matched to a gene. CDR3 nucleotides: TGTGCCAGCAGTCCAGGTCGCAGGGGGCTCCTGAGCTCCTATAATTCACCCCTCCACTTT. This encodes CASSPGRRGLLSSYNSPLHF. The full variable domain, with the rest looked up from reference TRBV7-9 and TRBJ1-6, is DTGVSQNPRHKITKRGQNVTFRCDPISEHNRLYWYRQTLGQGPEFLTYFQNEAQLEKSRLLSDRFSAERPKGSFSTLEIQRTEQGDSAMYLCASSPGRRGLLSSYNSPLHFGNGTRLTVT.

In regard to this clonotype: The junction and the germline gene differ at one end; a read error may be behind it. The chain uses TRBV10-3 and TRBJ1-3; no firm D call. The germline CDR1 and CDR2 sequences are ENHRY and SYGVKD. The CDR3 totals 15 residues. CDR3 sequence reads: CASSYSTGRADTIYF. The CDR3 DNA sequence: TGTGCCAGCAGTTACTCGACGGGTAGAGCGGACACCATATATTTT.

The chain is built from TRBV19 and TRBJ2-7, with 11 bases aligning to TRBD1. Germline V lookup: CDR1 LNHDA, CDR2 SQIVND (reference sequence). The V gene end was trimmed by 4 bases and the J gene end by 3 bases; junction bases not matched to a gene: 5. The CDR3 is 15 residues long. CDR3 DNA: TGTGCCAGTAGTAAAGGGGACAGGGGGGGCTACGAGCAGTACTTC. Protein sequence: CASSKGDRGGYEQYF.

This clonotype was observed at least ten times. The V call is TRBV12-3 or TRBV12-4, the J call TRBJ1-1; TRBD1 agrees at 7 bases. With V trimmed by 2 bases and J by 4 bases, 10 bases remained unmatched. The CDR3 has 16 amino acids. The CDR3 here is CASSLSHRGRGTEAFF. DNA for the CDR3: TGTGCCAGCAGTTTATCCCACAGGGGCAGGGGCACTGAAGCTTTCTTT.

This clonotype was detected only a few times. This chain connects TRBV7-2 to TRBJ1-5; D remains unclear. This CDR3 contains 13 residues. V dropped 5 bases and J dropped 4 bases, with 9 bases sitting between them. Germline V lookup: CDR1 SGHTA, CDR2 FQGNSA. The CDR3 DNA sequence: TGTGCCAGCAGCCCGAAGAGAAATCAGCCCCAGCATTTT. Its protein product is CASSPKRNQPQHF.

This clonotype has ten or more counts. The chain joins TRBV7-9 to TRBJ1-4; 7 bases map to TRBD1. There are 13 residues in the CDR3. CDR1 and CDR2 (germline): SEHNR, FQNEAQ (reference sequence). V lost 8 bases to trimming and J lost 4 bases; unmatched junction nucleotides: 4. The chain's CDR3 is CASGDSINEKLFF. In nucleotides, the CDR3 is TGTGCCAGCGGGGACAGCATTAATGAAAAACTGTTTTTT.

The count of this clonotype is one. CDR3 protein: CASSPGRAGNEKLFF. The DNA for the CDR3 is TGTGCCAGCAGCCCAGGGAGGGCAGGGAATGAAAAACTGTTTTTT. V is TRBV7-9 and J is TRBJ1-4; the D gene is possibly TRBD1 (5 bases). The CDR3 extends over 15 amino acids. CDR1 and CDR2 (germline): SEHNR, FQNEAQ (reference sequence). V lost 5 bases and J 5 bases, leaving 15 bases between the germline ends.

There are a few counts of this clonotype. This sequence joins TRBV11-2 and TRBJ1-6; a possible D gene is TRBD1 (5 bases). This CDR3 region has 15 residues. V was shortened by 6 bases and J by 5 bases, with 14 bases between the two germline ends. Germline loops: CDR1 SGHAT, CDR2 FQNNGV. The CDR3 region has the DNA TGTGCCAGCAGTGAAGGGGCAGCGGATAATTCACCCCTCCACTTT. As protein: CASSEGAADNSPLHF.

The genes are TRBV7-3 and TRBJ1-2; D gene unclear. Germline V lookup: CDR1 SGHTA, CDR2 FQGTGA. The V end was cut by 2 bases, the J end by 4 bases, with 17 bases between. CDR3 length: 16 amino acids. CDR3 amino acids: CASSLYFKGDSYGYTF. CDR3 in DNA: TGTGCCAGCAGCTTATACTTTAAGGGAGATAGCTATGGCTACACCTTC. Variable domain in full (rest from reference TRBV7-3 and TRBJ1-2): GAGVSQTPSNKVTEKGKYVELRCDPISGHTALYWYRQSLGQGPEFLIYFQGTGAADDSGLPNDRFFAVRPEGSVSTLKIQRTERGDSAVYLCASSLYFKGDSYGYTFGSGTRLTVV.

Comment on this clonotype: At one boundary the junction diverges from the germline segment, which might be a read error. The J gene is TRBJ2-6, the V gene TRBV2, with D tentatively TRBD2 (6 bases). CDR3 length equals 15 residues. The germline CDR1 and CDR2 sequences are SNHLY and FYNNEI. DNA of the CDR3: TGTGCCAGCAGTTCACGTAGTCCCGGGGGCAACGTCCTGACTTTC. Protein sequence: CASSSRSPGGNVLTF.

At least ten counts were recorded for this clonotype. V usage is TRBV24-1 and J usage is TRBJ2-7; D remains unclear. V shed 1 base and J shed 3 bases, with 0 bases lying between them. CDR1 is KGHDR, CDR2 SFDVKD, per germline. This CDR3 is built from 11 residues. For the CDR3, the DNA is TGTGCCACCAGTGATTTCTACGAGCAGTACTTC. Encoded protein: CATSDFYEQYF.

This clonotype showed up many times. The chain recombines TRBV29-1 with TRBJ2-7; D perhaps matches TRBD2 (5 bases). V was shortened by 7 bases and J by 5 bases, with 21 bases between the two germline ends. The germline gives CDR1 SQVTM, CDR2 ANQGSEA. The CDR3 runs to 14 residues. Here the CDR3 reads CSARGGQPSNEQYF. DNA of the CDR3: TGCAGCGCCCGGGGTGGGCAACCCTCAAACGAGCAGTACTTC.

Many counts were recorded for this clonotype. This chain connects TRBV7-2 to TRBJ1-2; TRBD1 might be the D (5 bases). Trimming removed 2 bases from V and 3 bases from J, with 13 bases in between. CDR1 is SGHTA and CDR2 is FQGNSA in the germline V gene. The CDR3 spans 15 residues. CDR3 region: CASSLQPRVYYGYTF. The CDR3 coding sequence is TGTGCCAGCAGCTTACAACCCAGGGTGTACTATGGCTACACCTTC.

Many counts were recorded for this clonotype. The V gene is TRBV29-1, the J gene TRBJ1-2, with no clear D. Germline V gene sequence: CDR1 SQVTM, CDR2 ANQGSEA. V lost 4 bases and J 4 bases, leaving 16 bases between the germline ends. CDR3 size: 14 residues. The CDR3 loop reads CSVAVRGLSYGYTF. For the CDR3, the DNA is TGCAGCGTTGCCGTGAGAGGGTTGAGCTATGGCTACACCTTC.

The rearrangement joins TRBV7-9 to TRBJ2-2; D unclear. From germline, CDR1 is SEHNR and CDR2 FQNEAQ (reference sequence). V dropped 6 bases and J dropped 6 bases, with 8 bases sitting between them. The CDR3 runs to 12 residues. CDR3 sequence reads: CASSFFPGELFF. CDR3 coding DNA: TGTGCCAGCAGTTTCTTCCCCGGGGAGCTGTTTTTT.

Only a few counts were recorded for this clonotype. CDR3 bases: TGTGCCAGCAGGGCAGGGCTTGGCTACACCTTC. Translating gives CASRAGLGYTF. This sequence joins TRBV6-5 and TRBJ1-2; D perhaps matches TRBD1 (5 bases). V was trimmed by 6 bases and J by 7 bases, leaving 9 bases between them. CDR3 length: 11 residues. Germline V CDR1 and CDR2: MNHEY, SVGAGI.

The genes are TRBV7-2 and TRBJ1-4; possibly TRBD1 for D (6 bases). Trimming stripped 5 bases from V and 3 bases from J, with 13 bases between. There are 15 residues in the CDR3. The V gene's germline CDR1 is SGHTA and CDR2 FQGNSA. The CDR3, as DNA: TGTGCCAGCAGCCAAAGGGGGGTCCCTAATGAAAAACTGTTTTTT. It is translated as CASSQRGVPNEKLFF.

The rearrangement links TRBV25-1 to TRBJ2-7; 16 bases map to TRBD2. The germline V gene encodes CDR1 MGHDK and CDR2 SYGVNS. V shed 1 base, J shed 5 bases, and the junction held 8 bases outside the gene matches. This CDR3 is built from 18 residues. The DNA of the CDR3 is TGTGCCAGCAGTGAATCTCCGGGACTAGCGGGAGGGCCGCACGAGCAGTACTTC. This encodes CASSESPGLAGGPHEQYF.